The T cell receptor (beta chain) described here comes from a study of cytomegalovirus exposure and HLA in healthy donors. Turning to the study itself: The 550 to 800 first-cohort repertoires and the 130 or so validation repertoires shared the same platform, a later analysis reported. Study results and limitations: Subsequent analysis showed first-cohort TCR clusters tending to co-occur in around 110 validation repertoires. According to reports, the classifier identified cytomegalovirus status with high specificity and sensitivity. The study labeled 164 TCR beta chains cytomegalovirus-associated.

Using immunoSEQ multiplex PCR, the repertoire was profiled, and TCRdb retains in-frame clones only, with some absent. The data contain tens of thousands of clones, roughly 87% of them singletons. The ends lost 4 bases at V and 2 bases at J; junction bases unmatched: 4. Germline CDR1 and CDR2: SGHRS and YFSETQ. This CDR3 comprises 14 residues. About this clone itself: The antigen remains undetermined.

The rearrangement joins TRBV5-1 to TRBJ2-5, with 8 nucleotides matching TRBD2. The origin of this receptor is a woman aged 18-30 years in good health and CMV-seropositive. Sequencing used PBMCs. CDR3 in amino acids: CASSVTSAQETQYF. DNA for the CDR3: TGCGCCAGCAGCGTGACTAGCGCTCAAGAGACCCAGTACTTC. Based on the CDR3 plus reference TRBV5-1 and TRBJ2-5, the full variable domain is KAGVTQTPRYLIKTRGQQVTLSCSPISGHRSVSWYQQTPGQGLQFLFEYFSETQRNKGNFPGRFSGRQFSNSRSEMNVSTLELGDSALYLCASSVTSAQETQYFGPGTRLLVL.